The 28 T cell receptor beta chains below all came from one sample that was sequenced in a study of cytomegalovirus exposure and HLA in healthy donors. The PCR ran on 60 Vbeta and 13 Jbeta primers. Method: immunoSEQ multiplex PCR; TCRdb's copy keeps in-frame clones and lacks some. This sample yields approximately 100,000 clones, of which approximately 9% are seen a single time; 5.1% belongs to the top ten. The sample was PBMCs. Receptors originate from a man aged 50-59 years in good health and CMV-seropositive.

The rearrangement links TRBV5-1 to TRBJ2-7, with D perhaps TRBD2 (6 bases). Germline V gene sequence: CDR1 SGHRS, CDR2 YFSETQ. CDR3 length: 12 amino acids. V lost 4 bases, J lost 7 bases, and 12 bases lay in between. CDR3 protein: CASSLGGTEQYF. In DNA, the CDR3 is TGCGCCAGCAGCCTGGGCGGGACTGAGCAGTACTTC.

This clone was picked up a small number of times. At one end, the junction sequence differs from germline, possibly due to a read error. DNA of the CDR3: TGTGCTAGCAGTCCACACGGAGGACAGGGGAAGAGCGAGCAGTACTTC. Protein product: CASSPHGGQGKSEQYF. The chain is built from TRBV27 and TRBJ2-7, with TRBD1 identical over 9 bases. Germline assignment: CDR1 MNHEY and CDR2 SMNVEV (reference sequence). The CDR3 sequence is 16 residues long.

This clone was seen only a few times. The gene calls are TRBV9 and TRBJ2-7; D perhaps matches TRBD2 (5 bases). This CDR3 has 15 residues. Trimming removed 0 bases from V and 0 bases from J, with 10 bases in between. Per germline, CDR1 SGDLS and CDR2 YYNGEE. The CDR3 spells CASSVGGGRSYEQYF. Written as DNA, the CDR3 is TGTGCCAGCAGCGTAGGAGGAGGTCGCTCCTACGAGCAGTACTTC. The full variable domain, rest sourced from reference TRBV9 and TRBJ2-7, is DSGVTQTPKHLITATGQRVTLRCSPRSGDLSVYWYQQSLDQGLQFLIQYYNGEERAKGNILERFSAQQFPDLHSELNLSSLELGDSALYFCASSVGGGRSYEQYFGPGTRLTVT.

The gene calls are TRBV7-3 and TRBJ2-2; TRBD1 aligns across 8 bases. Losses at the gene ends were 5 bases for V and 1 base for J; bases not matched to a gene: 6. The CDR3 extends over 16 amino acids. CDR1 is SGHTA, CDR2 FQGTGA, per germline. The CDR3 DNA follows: TGTGCCAGCAGCAATACAGGGGGACTGAACACCGGGGAGCTGTTTTTT. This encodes CASSNTGGLNTGELFF.

The DNA of the CDR3 is TGTGCCACAGGGGACACCCGGGGAACTGGAAACACCATATATTTT. As protein: CATGDTRGTGNTIYF. The rearrangement links TRBV10-3 to TRBJ1-3; maybe TRBD1 (6 bases). V gave up 10 bases and J gave up 2 bases, with 18 bases separating them. In germline, CDR1 is ENHRY, CDR2 SYGVKD. The CDR3 loop spans 15 amino acids.

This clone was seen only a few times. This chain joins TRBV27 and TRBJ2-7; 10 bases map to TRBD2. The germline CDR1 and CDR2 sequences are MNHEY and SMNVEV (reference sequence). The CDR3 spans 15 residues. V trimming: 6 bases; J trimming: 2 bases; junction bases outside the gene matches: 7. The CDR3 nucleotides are TGTGCCAGCAGCTTGACGCTAGCGGGAGCCTACGAGCAGTACTTC. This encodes CASSLTLAGAYEQYF.

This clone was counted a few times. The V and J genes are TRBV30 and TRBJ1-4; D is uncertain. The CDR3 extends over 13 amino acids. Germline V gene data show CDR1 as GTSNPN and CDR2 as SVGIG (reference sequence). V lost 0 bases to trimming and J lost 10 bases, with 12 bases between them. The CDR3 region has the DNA TGTGCCTGGAGTGTACCCAGATTAGCAAAACTGTTTTTT. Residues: CAWSVPRLAKLFF.

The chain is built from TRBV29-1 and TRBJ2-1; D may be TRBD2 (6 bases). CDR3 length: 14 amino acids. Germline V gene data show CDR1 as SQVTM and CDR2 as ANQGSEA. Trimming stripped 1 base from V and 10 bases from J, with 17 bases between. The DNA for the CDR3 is TGCAGCGTTGAAGGGGAGGTTTTCCGGACGGAGCAGTTCTTC. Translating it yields CSVEGEVFRTEQFF.

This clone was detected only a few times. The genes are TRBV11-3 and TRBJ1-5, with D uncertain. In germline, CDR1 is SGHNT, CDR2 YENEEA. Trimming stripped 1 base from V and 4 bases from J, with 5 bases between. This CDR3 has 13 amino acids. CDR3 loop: CASSLAGNQPQHF. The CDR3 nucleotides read TGTGCCAGCAGCTTAGCCGGGAATCAGCCCCAGCATTTT. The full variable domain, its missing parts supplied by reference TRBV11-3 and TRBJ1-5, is EAGVVQSPRYKIIEKKQPVAFWCNPISGHNTLYWYLQNLGQGPELLIRYENEEAVDDSQLPKDRFSAERLKGVDSTLKIQPAELGDSAVYLCASSLAGNQPQHFGDGTRLSIL.

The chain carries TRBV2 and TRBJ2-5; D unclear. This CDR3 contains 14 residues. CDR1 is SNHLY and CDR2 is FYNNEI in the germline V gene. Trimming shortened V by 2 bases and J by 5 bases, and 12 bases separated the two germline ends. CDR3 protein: CASSENSKSETQYF. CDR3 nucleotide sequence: TGTGCCAGCAGTGAAAATAGCAAGTCGGAGACCCAGTACTTC. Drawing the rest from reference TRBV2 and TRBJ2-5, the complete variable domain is EPEVTQTPSHQVTQMGQEVILRCVPISNHLYFYWYRQILGQKVEFLVSFYNNEISEKSEIFDDQFSVERPDGSNFTLKIRSTKLEDSAMYFCASSENSKSETQYFGPGTRLLVL.

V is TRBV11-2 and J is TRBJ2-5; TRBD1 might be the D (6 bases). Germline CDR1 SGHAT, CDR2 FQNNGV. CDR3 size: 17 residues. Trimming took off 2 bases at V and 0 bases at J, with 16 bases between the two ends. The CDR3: CASSLLALGGHQETQYF. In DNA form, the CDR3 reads TGTGCCAGCAGCTTATTGGCGTTAGGGGGACACCAAGAGACCCAGTACTTC.

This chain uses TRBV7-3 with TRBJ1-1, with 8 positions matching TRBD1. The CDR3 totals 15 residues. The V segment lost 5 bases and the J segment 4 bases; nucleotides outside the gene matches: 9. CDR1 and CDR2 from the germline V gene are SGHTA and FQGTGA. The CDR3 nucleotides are TGTGCCAGCAGCCCCCTCGGACAGGGCCTCACTGAAGCTTTCTTT. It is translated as CASSPLGQGLTEAFF.

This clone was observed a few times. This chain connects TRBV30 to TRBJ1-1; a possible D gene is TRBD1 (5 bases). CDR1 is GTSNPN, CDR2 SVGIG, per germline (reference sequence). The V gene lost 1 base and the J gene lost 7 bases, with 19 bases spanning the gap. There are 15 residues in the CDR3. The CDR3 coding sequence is TGTGCCTGGAGTGGGGAGGGGAGGGGCGCTTATGAAGCTTTCTTT. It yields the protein CAWSGEGRGAYEAFF.

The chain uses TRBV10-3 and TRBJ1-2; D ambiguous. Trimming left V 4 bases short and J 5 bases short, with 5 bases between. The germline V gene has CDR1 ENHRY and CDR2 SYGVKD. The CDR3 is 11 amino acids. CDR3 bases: TGTGCCATCAGTGGGCAATATGGCTACACCTTC. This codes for CAISGQYGYTF.

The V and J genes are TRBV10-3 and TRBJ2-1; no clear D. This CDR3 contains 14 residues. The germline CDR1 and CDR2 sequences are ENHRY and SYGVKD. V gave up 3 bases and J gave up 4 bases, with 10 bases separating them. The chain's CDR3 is CAISDKSEYNEQFF. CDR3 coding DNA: TGTGCCATCAGTGATAAGTCTGAGTACAATGAGCAGTTCTTC.

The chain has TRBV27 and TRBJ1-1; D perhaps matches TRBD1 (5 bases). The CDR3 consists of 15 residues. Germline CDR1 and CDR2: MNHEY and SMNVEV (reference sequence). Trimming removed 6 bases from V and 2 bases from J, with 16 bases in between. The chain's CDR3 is CASRDRGSLNTEAFF. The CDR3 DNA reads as TGTGCCAGCAGGGACCGGGGGTCCCTCAACACTGAAGCTTTCTTT.

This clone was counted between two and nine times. The CDR3 spells CASSNPGEWNYGYTF. The CDR3 DNA is TGTGCCAGCAGCAACCCAGGGGAGTGGAACTATGGCTACACCTTC. The chain uses TRBV7-9 and TRBJ1-2; tentative D call: TRBD1 (6 bases). Trimming took 5 bases from V and 2 from J, leaving 15 bases between them. The CDR3 contains 15 residues. The V gene's germline CDR1 is SEHNR and CDR2 FQNEAQ (reference sequence).

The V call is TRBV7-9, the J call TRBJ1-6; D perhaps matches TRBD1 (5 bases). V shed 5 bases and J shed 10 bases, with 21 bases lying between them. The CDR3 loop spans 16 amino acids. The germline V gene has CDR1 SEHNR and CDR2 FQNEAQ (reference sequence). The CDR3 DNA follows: TGTGCCAGCAGCCCAACGACGGGGGGGTCTGGATCACCCCTCCACTTT. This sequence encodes CASSPTTGGSGSPLHF.

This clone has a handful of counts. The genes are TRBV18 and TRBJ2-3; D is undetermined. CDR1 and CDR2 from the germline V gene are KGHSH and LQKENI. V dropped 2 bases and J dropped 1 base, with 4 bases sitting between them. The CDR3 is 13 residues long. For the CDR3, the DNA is TGTGCCAGCTCACCATCGGGCACAGATACGCAGTATTTT. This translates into CASSPSGTDTQYF.

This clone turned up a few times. CDR3 in DNA: TGCGCCAGCAGTGGGGCGAGTGGACTAGCGGATAGCACAGATACGCAGTATTTT. Its translation is CASSGASGLADSTDTQYF. The chain has TRBV5-1 and TRBJ2-3; 10 positions match TRBD2. The CDR3 has 18 amino acids. Germline CDR1 reads SGHRS; CDR2 reads YFSETQ. V shed 5 bases, J shed 0 bases, and the junction held 12 bases outside the gene matches.

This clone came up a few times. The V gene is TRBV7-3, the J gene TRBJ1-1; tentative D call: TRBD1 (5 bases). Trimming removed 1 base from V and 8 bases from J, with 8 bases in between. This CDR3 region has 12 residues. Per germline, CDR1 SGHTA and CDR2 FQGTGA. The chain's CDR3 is CASSLRGREAFF. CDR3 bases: TGTGCCAGCAGCTTAAGGGGGAGGGAAGCTTTCTTT.

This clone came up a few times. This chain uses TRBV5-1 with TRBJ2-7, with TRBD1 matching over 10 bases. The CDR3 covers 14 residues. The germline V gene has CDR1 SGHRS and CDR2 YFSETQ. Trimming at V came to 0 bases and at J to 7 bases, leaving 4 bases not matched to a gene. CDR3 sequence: CASSLGDRGGEQYF. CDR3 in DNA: TGCGCCAGCAGCTTGGGGGACAGGGGAGGGGAGCAGTACTTC.

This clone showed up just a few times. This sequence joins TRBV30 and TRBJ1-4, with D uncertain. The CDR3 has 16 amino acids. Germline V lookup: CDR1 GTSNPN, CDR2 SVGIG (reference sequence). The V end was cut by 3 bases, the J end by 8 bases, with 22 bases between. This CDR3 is CAWRGIGRGLGEKLFF. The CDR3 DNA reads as TGTGCCTGGAGGGGAATTGGCCGAGGGTTAGGGGAAAAACTGTTTTTT.

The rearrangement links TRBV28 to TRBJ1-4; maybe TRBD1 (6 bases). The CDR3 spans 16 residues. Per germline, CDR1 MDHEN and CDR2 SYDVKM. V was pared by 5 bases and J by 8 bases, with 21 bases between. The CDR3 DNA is TGTGCCAGCAGTCCCCCGGGGTCCGGGGGGCAGGAAAAACTGTTTTTT. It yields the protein CASSPPGSGGQEKLFF.

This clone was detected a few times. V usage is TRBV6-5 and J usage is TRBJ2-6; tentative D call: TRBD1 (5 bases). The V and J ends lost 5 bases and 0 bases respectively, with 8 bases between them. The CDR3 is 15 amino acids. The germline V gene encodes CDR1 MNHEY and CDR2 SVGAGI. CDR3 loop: CASSLRDSGANVLTF. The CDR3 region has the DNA TGTGCCAGCAGTCTCAGGGACTCTGGGGCCAACGTCCTGACTTTC.

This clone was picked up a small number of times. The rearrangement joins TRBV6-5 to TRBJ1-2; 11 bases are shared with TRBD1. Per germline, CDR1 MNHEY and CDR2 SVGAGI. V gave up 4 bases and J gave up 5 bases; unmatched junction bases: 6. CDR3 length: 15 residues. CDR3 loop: CASSSRDRGRYGYTF. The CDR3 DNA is TGTGCCAGCAGTTCCAGGGACAGGGGGAGGTATGGCTACACCTTC.

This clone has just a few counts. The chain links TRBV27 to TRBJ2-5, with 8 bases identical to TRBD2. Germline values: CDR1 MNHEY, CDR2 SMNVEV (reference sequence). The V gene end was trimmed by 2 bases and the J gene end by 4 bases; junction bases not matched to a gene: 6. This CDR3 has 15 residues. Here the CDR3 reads CASSLQGLGGETQYF. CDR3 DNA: TGTGCCAGCAGTTTACAGGGACTAGGTGGAGAGACCCAGTACTTC.

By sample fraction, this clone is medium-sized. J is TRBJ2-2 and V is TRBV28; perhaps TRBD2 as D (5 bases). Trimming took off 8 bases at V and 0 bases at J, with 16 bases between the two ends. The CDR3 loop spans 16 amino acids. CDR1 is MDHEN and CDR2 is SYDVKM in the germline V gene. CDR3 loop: CASLKGAVTNTGELFF. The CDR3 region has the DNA TGTGCCAGCCTAAAGGGAGCGGTCACGAACACCGGGGAGCTGTTTTTT.